A selection of T cell receptor beta chains follows, all from one sample in a study of T cell repertoires in cytomegalovirus infection. TCRdb processed the reads anew with MiXCR; each CDR3 protein has one entry. The sample has just under 550,000 distinct CDR3 sequences; less than 30% are singletons. The material sequenced was PBMCs. The receptor source for this set is a human donor in good health (CMV status not recorded). Some clones in this sample may be carry-over from other donors' samples. CDR3s include the opening cysteine and the closing phenylalanine or tryptophan. A D gene is named only where the DNA matches it firmly. Clone size, where shown, is once, few, many, or a class for clones that have expanded.

CDR3 | DNA | J | V | size | D
CASGVSGRFYEQYF | TGTGCCAGCGGCGTTAGCGGGAGGTTCTACGAGCAGTACTTC | TRBJ2-7 | TRBV28 | . | TRBD2
CASSPREAGGTDTQYF | TGCGCCAGCAGCCCGAGGGAAGCGGGTGGCACAGATACGCAGTATTTT | TRBJ2-3 | TRBV4-1 | . | .
CASSSTGTGLNIGYTF | TGTGCCAGCAGCTCAACGGGGACCGGATTGAATATAGGCTACACCTTC | TRBJ1-2 | TRBV7-2 | many | .
CASSDYPTGELFF | TGTGCCAGCAGTGACTATCCCACCGGGGAGCTGTTTTTT | TRBJ2-2 | TRBV6-4 | . | .
CASRRAGMVSYEQYF | TGTGCCAGCAGGCGAGCGGGAATGGTCTCCTACGAGCAGTACTTC | TRBJ2-7 | TRBV7-2 | many | TRBD2
CASSYGSSHWQPQHF | TGTGCCAGCAGTTACGGGTCATCTCACTGGCAGCCCCAGCATTTT | TRBJ1-5 | TRBV6-2/TRBV6-3 | . | .
CASSVTGGYYNEQFF | TGTGCCAGCAGCGTTACCGGAGGTTACTACAATGAGCAGTTCTTC | TRBJ2-1 | TRBV9 | many | .
CSASNPQSSYNEQFF | TGCAGTGCTAGCAACCCCCAAAGCTCCTACAATGAGCAGTTCTTC | TRBJ2-1 | TRBV20-1 | . | .
CASSLAVLAGHTGELFF | TGTGCCAGCAGCTTAGCGGTTCTAGCGGGACATACCGGGGAGCTGTTTTTT | TRBJ2-2 | TRBV7-2 | . | TRBD2
CAISEGRQPQHF | TGTGCCATCAGTGAGGGGCGTCAGCCCCAGCATTTT | TRBJ1-5 | TRBV10-3 | . | .
CASSLVGPDQETQYF | TGCGCCAGCAGCTTGGTAGGGCCGGATCAAGAGACCCAGTACTTC | TRBJ2-5 | TRBV5-1 | . | .
CASSSPQGVSYEQYF | TGTGCCAGCAGCTCGCCGCAGGGGGTATCCTACGAGCAGTACTTC | TRBJ2-7 | TRBV6-2/TRBV6-3 | . | TRBD1
CASSSHSGRRTDTQYF | TGTGCCAGCAGTTCCCATAGCGGGAGAAGGACAGATACGCAGTATTTT | TRBJ2-3 | TRBV6-1 | . | TRBD2
CASSGTSPTGELFF | TGTGCCAGCAGTGGGACTAGCCCCACCGGGGAGCTGTTTTTT | TRBJ2-2 | TRBV27 | . | TRBD2
CAWNLQGGEQYF | TGTGCCTGGAATCTACAGGGGGGTGAGCAGTACTTC | TRBJ2-7 | TRBV30 | . | TRBD1
CASSYGSHTGELFF | TGTGCCAGCAGTTACGGGAGCCACACCGGGGAGCTGTTTTTT | TRBJ2-2 | TRBV28 | many | .
CASSLLVSPLHF | TGTGCCAGCAGTTTATTGGTTTCACCCCTCCACTTT | TRBJ1-6 | TRBV28 | . | .
CASSFPRGQGKQETQYF | TGTGCCAGCAGCTTCCCGCGGGGACAGGGCAAGCAAGAGACCCAGTACTTC | TRBJ2-5 | TRBV7-8 | . | TRBD1
CASSREREGGYNEQFF | TGTGCCAGCAGCCGAGAGCGGGAGGGGGGCTACAATGAGCAGTTCTTC | TRBJ2-1 | TRBV7-6 | few | TRBD2
CASSYSTGVSGNTIYF | TGTGCCAGCAGTTACTCAACAGGGGTTTCTGGAAACACCATATATTTT | TRBJ1-3 | TRBV6-5 | . | TRBD1
CASSLARGASYGYTF | TGTGCCAGCAGTTTAGCGAGGGGCGCCAGCTATGGCTACACCTTC | TRBJ1-2 | TRBV12-3/TRBV12-4 | few | .
CASSSSMIPNQPQHF | TGTGCCAGCAGTTCATCAATGATTCCTAATCAGCCCCAGCATTTT | TRBJ1-5 | TRBV12-3/TRBV12-4 | few | .
CSAQVRIDPGFSKQYF | TGCAGTGCTCAAGTCCGAATTGATCCGGGATTTAGTAAGCAGTACTTC | TRBJ2-7 | TRBV20-1 | once | .
CASARAGGYNEQFF | TGTGCCAGCGCGAGGGCGGGAGGGTACAATGAGCAGTTCTTC | TRBJ2-1 | TRBV11-3 | few | TRBD2
CASSSSALKAEQFF | TGTGCCAGCAGCTCCTCTGCGCTGAAAGCCGAGCAGTTCTTC | TRBJ2-1 | TRBV7-3 | many | .
CASSITSSGKVEQFF | TGTGCCAGTAGTATCACCTCTAGCGGGAAGGTTGAGCAGTTCTTC | TRBJ2-1 | TRBV19 | once | TRBD2
CAITGVNTGELFF | TGTGCCATAACGGGAGTGAACACCGGGGAGCTGTTTTTT | TRBJ2-2 | TRBV10-3 | few | .
CASNFSPSYYNEQFF | TGTGCCAGCAATTTCTCGCCCTCCTACTACAATGAGCAGTTCTTC | TRBJ2-1 | TRBV6-2/TRBV6-3 | . | .
CASSPPPQSSYNEQFF | TGTGCCAGCAGTCCACCACCCCAGAGCTCCTACAATGAGCAGTTCTTC | TRBJ2-1 | TRBV27 | . | .
CASTTGGANYGYTF | TGTGCCAGCACCACAGGGGGAGCTAACTATGGCTACACCTTC | TRBJ1-2 | TRBV28 | . | TRBD1
CASSSGQGGEEAFF | TGTGCCAGCAGCTCAGGACAGGGAGGTGAGGAAGCTTTCTTT | TRBJ1-1 | TRBV7-2 | many | TRBD1
CASWTGASDEQFF | TGTGCCAGTTGGACCGGAGCTTCCGATGAGCAGTTCTTC | TRBJ2-1 | TRBV19 | few | .
CASSLHPAGGQQPQHF | TGTGCCAGCAGCCTACATCCCGCAGGGGGACAGCAGCCCCAGCATTTT | TRBJ1-5 | TRBV11-2 | many | TRBD1
CSAAVGGGEQFF | TGCAGTGCGGCTGTGGGAGGAGGGGAGCAGTTCTTC | TRBJ2-1 | TRBV20-1 | many | .
CASSWTDRNSGNTIYF | TGCGCCAGCAGCTGGACGGACAGAAACTCTGGAAACACCATATATTTT | TRBJ1-3 | TRBV5-1 | . | .
CASRKGETQYF | TGTGCCAGCCGTAAAGGAGAGACCCAGTACTTC | TRBJ2-5 | TRBV6-5 | . | .
CASSLDGVPGGSDTEAFF | TGTGCCAGCAGCTTAGATGGGGTTCCGGGCGGGTCGGACACTGAAGCTTTCTTT | TRBJ1-1 | TRBV5-5 | . | .
CASSFPGGRSMSNQPQHF | TGTGCCAGCAGTTTTCCAGGGGGCCGATCAATGAGCAATCAGCCCCAGCATTTT | TRBJ1-5 | TRBV6-2/TRBV6-3 | few | TRBD1
CASSQGLAGGYNEQFF | TGTGCCAGCAGCCAGGGACTAGCGGGAGGCTACAATGAGCAGTTCTTC | TRBJ2-1 | TRBV4-2 | once | TRBD2
CASNTGRSRNTQYF | TGTGCCAGCAACACAGGGAGGTCAAGAAATACGCAGTATTTT | TRBJ2-3 | TRBV27 | . | .
CASSIGGGGFADTQYF | TGTGCCAGTAGTATCGGGGGCGGGGGCTTCGCAGATACGCAGTATTTT | TRBJ2-3 | TRBV19 | few | .
CASSRIAGGATGELFF | TGTGCCAGCAGCCGGATAGCGGGAGGGGCCACCGGGGAGCTGTTTTTT | TRBJ2-2 | TRBV5-6 | . | TRBD2
CASSGTVGANVLTF | TGTGCCAGCAGCGGGACAGTCGGGGCCAACGTCCTGACTTTC | TRBJ2-6 | TRBV7-2 | few | TRBD1
CASSLQAPGELFF | TGTGCCAGCAGCCTACAGGCCCCCGGGGAGCTGTTTTTT | TRBJ2-2 | TRBV7-2 | . | .
CASSLEGGGAGGAGELFF | TGTGCCAGCAGTTTGGAGGGAGGGGGAGCGGGAGGAGCCGGGGAGCTGTTTTTT | TRBJ2-2 | TRBV12-3/TRBV12-4 | few | TRBD2
CASSRDRIYEQYF | TGTGCCAGCAGTCGGGACAGGATCTACGAGCAGTACTTC | TRBJ2-7 | TRBV6-2/TRBV6-3 | . | TRBD1
CASSQEAGTVYNEQFF | TGCGCCAGCAGCCAAGAGGCCGGGACTGTGTACAATGAGCAGTTCTTC | TRBJ2-1 | TRBV4-1 | . | .
CSAGGLAGGADTQYF | TGCAGTGCTGGGGGACTAGCGGGAGGAGCAGATACGCAGTATTTT | TRBJ2-3 | TRBV20-1 | . | TRBD2
CASSSGQGAASYEQYF | TGTGCCAGCAGTTCGGGACAGGGTGCAGCCTCCTACGAGCAGTACTTC | TRBJ2-7 | TRBV28 | . | TRBD1
CASSLRPGRGTDTQYF | TGTGCCAGCAGCTTACGTCCCGGGAGGGGCACAGATACGCAGTATTTT | TRBJ2-3 | TRBV7-3 | many | TRBD2
CASSLSGAPNGYTF | TGTGCCAGCAGTTTATCGGGGGCGCCGAATGGCTACACCTTC | TRBJ1-2 | TRBV28 | few | .
CASTPGQGFTGANVLTF | TGTGCCAGCACCCCGGGACAGGGGTTTACTGGGGCCAACGTCCTGACTTTC | TRBJ2-6 | TRBV2 | few | TRBD1
CSASVLAESTDTQYF | TGCAGTGCTAGTGTACTAGCGGAAAGCACAGATACGCAGTATTTT | TRBJ2-3 | TRBV20-1 | few | TRBD2
CASSLFQGNIQYF | TGTGCCAGCAGCTTATTTCAGGGAAACATTCAGTACTTC | TRBJ2-4 | TRBV7-2 | . | .
CSARPNLGLAGGPWHF | TGCAGTGCTAGACCTAATCTCGGACTAGCGGGAGGGCCTTGGCATTTT | TRBJ2-3 | TRBV20-1 | many | TRBD2
CSATAGVTRNEQFF | TGCAGCGCCACAGCGGGAGTAACCCGCAATGAGCAGTTCTTC | TRBJ2-1 | TRBV29-1 | . | TRBD2
CASSPSKREVTDTQYF | TGTGCCAGCAGCCCGAGCAAGCGGGAGGTTACAGATACGCAGTATTTT | TRBJ2-3 | TRBV7-6 | many | TRBD2
CSARESGNSYNEQFF | TGCAGTGCTAGGGAAAGCGGGAACTCCTACAATGAGCAGTTCTTC | TRBJ2-1 | TRBV20-1 | . | TRBD2
CASSLQGGNTIYF | TGTGCCAGCAGTTTACAGGGTGGAAACACCATATATTTT | TRBJ1-3 | TRBV28 | few | .